The clone carrying this T cell receptor beta chain has at least ten counts. V lost 5 bases and J lost 7; bases outside the gene matches: 5. The CDR3 loop spans 14 amino acids. The data derive from a study of identical twins. TCRdb fed the 5' RACE reads into MiXCR, producing one record per CDR3 protein. The sample yields 550,000 to 800,000 distinct CDR3 sequences, about 7% seen once. This sample was also put to use in a study of yellow fever vaccine responses in identical twins.

This TCR derives from a woman younger than 35 in good health. The rearrangement joins TRBV12-3 or TRBV12-4 to TRBJ1-6; 7 nucleotides align to TRBD1. The specimen sequenced was PBMCs. The DNA for the CDR3 is TGTGCCAGCAGTCTCGGGACAGCCAATTCACCCCTCCACTTT. This codes for CASSLGTANSPLHF.